The present entry profiles one T cell receptor beta chain with its context. These data belong to a study of shared clonotypes between healthy human individuals. From germline, CDR1 is MDHEN and CDR2 SYDVKM. J lost 5 bases, V lost 6 bases, and 7 bases had no gene match. The CDR3 runs 14 residues. Libraries were prepared by immunoSEQ multiplex PCR; TCRdb keeps only in-frame clonotypes and omits some of them. The data contain 2 million to 2.5 million clones, approximately 96% of them singletons. The rearrangement links TRBV28 to TRBJ1-1; 9 bases align to TRBD1. The source of this sequence is a man younger than 35 in good health. Input material: naive CD4+ T cells sorted from blood. Subset reported: CD45RA+ positively selected. This chain's CDR3 is CASRRQGVNTEAFF. The CDR3, as DNA: TGTGCCAGCAGACGACAGGGGGTAAATACTGAAGCTTTCTTT. Based on the CDR3 plus reference TRBV28 and TRBJ1-1, the full variable domain is DVKVTQSSRYLVKRTGEKVFLECVQDMDHENMFWYRQDPGLGLRLIYFSYDVKMKEKGDIPEGYSVSREKKERFSLILESASTNQTSMYLCASRRQGVNTEAFFGQGTRLTVV.